A single sample is the source of the 4 T cell receptor beta chains below, sequenced in a study of T cell clonotyping in hematopoietic cell transplantation. Noted time point: recipient sample about 28 days before transplant, after cytoreduction. TCRdb's table, derived via immunoSEQ multiplex PCR, lists solely in-frame clones and lacks some. The repertoire holds 15,000 to 20,000 clones, approximately 77% seen once, with around a sixth in the top ten. Material: peripheral blood mononuclear cells, obtained before stem cell transplant. Receptors originate from a man aged 60-69 years with acute myeloid leukemia. Some clones in this sample may be carry-over from other donors' samples.

The J gene is TRBJ1-6, the V gene TRBV5-1; 8 nucleotides match TRBD1. Germline loops: CDR1 SGHRS, CDR2 YFSETQ. This CDR3 spans 15 amino acids. V lost 4 bases to trimming and J lost 9 bases; unmatched junction nucleotides: 9. The CDR3 protein is CASSDDRGNRSPLHF. CDR3 nucleotide sequence: TGCGCCAGCAGCGACGACAGGGGTAATCGTTCACCCCTCCACTTT.

V gene TRBV28 combines with J gene TRBJ2-2, with D unresolved. Between the trimmed V and J ends, which lost 6 bases and 1 base, there was a span of 15 bases. Germline V gene sequence: CDR1 MDHEN, CDR2 SYDVKM. This CDR3 spans 16 amino acids. CDR3 loop: CASSFLEVGNTGELFF. The DNA of the CDR3 is TGTGCCAGCAGCTTCTTAGAGGTCGGGAACACCGGGGAGCTGTTTTTT. Using reference TRBV28 and TRBJ2-2 for the parts outside the CDR3, the full variable domain is DVKVTQSSRYLVKRTGEKVFLECVQDMDHENMFWYRQDPGLGLRLIYFSYDVKMKEKGDIPEGYSVSREKKERFSLILESASTNQTSMYLCASSFLEVGNTGELFFGEGSRLTVL.

The chain links TRBV19 to TRBJ2-3; maybe TRBD2 (5 bases). V lost 1 base and J 3 bases, leaving 11 bases between the germline ends. This CDR3 has 15 residues. Germline V gene data show CDR1 as LNHDA and CDR2 as SQIVND (reference sequence). The DNA for the CDR3 is TGTGCCAGTAGTATAGGAGGGTTCGGGACAGATACGCAGTATTTT. This gives the protein CASSIGGFGTDTQYF.

The J gene is TRBJ2-3, the V gene TRBV13; 12 bases agree with TRBD2. V dropped 3 bases and J dropped 5; count of bases not matched to a gene: 6. CDR1 PRHDT and CDR2 FYEKMQ come from the germline V gene (reference sequence). This CDR3 is built from 16 residues. The CDR3 here is CASSFTSGRMKDTQYF. Here the CDR3 DNA reads TGTGCCAGCAGCTTTACTAGCGGGAGGATGAAAGATACGCAGTATTTT.